What follows are 23 T cell receptor beta chains derived from one specimen sequenced in a study of shared clonotypes between healthy human individuals. Using immunoSEQ multiplex PCR, the repertoire was profiled, and TCRdb retains in-frame clones only, with some absent. The sample yields over a million clones, around 98% seen once. Sample: naive CD4+ T cells sorted from blood. Subset given: CD45RA+ positively selected. All receptors derive from a man between 25 and 39 years old in good health.

This sequence joins TRBV7-9 and TRBJ1-2; D gene ambiguous. Per germline, CDR1 SEHNR and CDR2 FQNEAQ (reference sequence). V was trimmed by 0 bases and J by 8 bases, leaving 7 bases between them. The CDR3 has 12 residues. CDR3 amino acids: CASSLAQGGYTF. CDR3 sequence (DNA): TGTGCCAGCAGCTTAGCGCAAGGGGGCTACACCTTC.

This chain connects TRBV5-8 to TRBJ2-5; D is possibly TRBD2 (6 bases). The CDR3 is 16 residues long. V lost 6 bases to trimming and J lost 2 bases, with 20 bases between them. CDR1 and CDR2 (germline): SGHTS, YDEGEE. In nucleotides, the CDR3 is TGTGCCAGCAATTTAGGGCGTGGGACTTCACAAGAGACCCAGTACTTC. This encodes CASNLGRGTSQETQYF.

The V call is TRBV5-5, the J call TRBJ2-2; D remains unclear. The germline V gene has CDR1 SGHKS and CDR2 YYEKEE (reference sequence). This CDR3 spans 17 amino acids. The V end lost 4 bases, the J end lost 6 bases, and 22 bases lay between the germline ends. The CDR3 loop reads CASSPRPERSISGELFF. CDR3 sequence (DNA): TGTGCCAGCAGCCCCCGTCCGGAAAGAAGTATCTCCGGGGAGCTGTTTTTT. The full variable domain, rest sourced from reference TRBV5-5 and TRBJ2-2, is DAGVTQSPTHLIKTRGQQVTLRCSPISGHKSVSWYQQVLGQGPQFIFQYYEKEERGRGNFPDRFSARQFPNYSSELNVNALLLGDSALYLCASSPRPERSISGELFFGEGSRLTVL.

V is TRBV28 and J is TRBJ2-7, with a weak D call TRBD2 (6 bases). The CDR3 consists of 15 residues. Per germline, CDR1 MDHEN and CDR2 SYDVKM. V shed 6 bases and J shed 6 bases, with 21 bases lying between them. The CDR3 here is CASRSAVGGSVEQYF. CDR3 DNA: TGTGCCAGCAGATCCGCTGTGGGAGGATCTGTCGAGCAGTACTTC.

V is TRBV19 and J is TRBJ2-2; a possible D gene is TRBD2 (6 bases). The CDR3 has 16 residues. Trimming removed 6 bases from V and 3 bases from J, with 17 bases in between. The germline gives CDR1 LNHDA, CDR2 SQIVND (reference sequence). Here the CDR3 DNA reads TGTGCCAGTAGACTAAGGGGACTTAGCTACACCGGGGAGCTGTTTTTT. This codes for CASRLRGLSYTGELFF.

This sequence joins TRBV7-8 and TRBJ2-7; 8 bases agree with TRBD1. Germline CDR1 is SGHVS and CDR2 is FQNEAQ. This CDR3 has 13 amino acids. V trimming: 6 bases; J trimming: 5 bases; junction bases outside the gene matches: 6. CDR3 sequence reads: CASSRDRQHEQYF. Written as DNA, the CDR3 is TGTGCCAGCAGTCGGGACAGGCAACACGAGCAGTACTTC.

The rearrangement links TRBV25-1 to TRBJ2-5; possible D gene TRBD1, 6 bases. Trimming pared 6 bases from V and 5 bases from J, leaving 16 bases between. CDR1 and CDR2 (germline): MGHDK, SYGVNS. This CDR3 has 14 amino acids. CDR3 sequence: CASSQLGAGETQYF. The DNA for the CDR3 is TGTGCCAGCAGCCAACTGGGGGCAGGGGAGACCCAGTACTTC.

Only one count was recorded for this clone. V and J are TRBV9 and TRBJ2-4; D assignment may be TRBD1 or TRBD2 (5 bases each). Germline V gene data show CDR1 as SGDLS and CDR2 as YYNGEE. V was shortened by 0 bases and J by 6 bases, with 10 bases between the two germline ends. There are 14 residues in the CDR3. The CDR3 reads CASSVGGTLNIQYF. CDR3 nucleotides: TGTGCCAGCAGCGTAGGAGGGACCCTAAACATTCAGTACTTC.

V usage is TRBV5-6 and J usage is TRBJ2-1, with 8 bases identical to TRBD2. The CDR3 length is 14 residues. The V gene end was trimmed by 6 bases and the J gene end by 3 bases; junction bases not matched to a gene: 5. Germline lookup yields CDR1 SGHDT and CDR2 YYEEEE. CDR3 in amino acids: CASNAGGLYNEQFF. The DNA of the CDR3 is TGTGCCAGCAACGCGGGAGGTCTCTACAATGAGCAGTTCTTC.

The rearrangement links TRBV14 to TRBJ1-2; no definite D call. Germline V gene lookup returns CDR1 SGHDN and CDR2 FVKESK. This CDR3 has 17 residues. Trimming left V 0 bases short and J 1 base short, with 15 bases between. The CDR3 DNA sequence: TGTGCCAGCAGCCAAGATAGGTCATCCAGGAGTAACTATGGCTACACCTTC. Residues: CASSQDRSSRSNYGYTF.

With regard to this clone: Other DNA sequences of this sample code for an identical CDR3. The rearrangement links TRBV18 to TRBJ2-1, with 10 bases identical to TRBD1. Germline V CDR1 and CDR2: KGHSH, LQKENI. The CDR3 runs 14 residues. V was clipped by 3 bases and J by 6 bases; unmatched bases: 2. CDR3 loop: CASSPRQGANEQFF. The CDR3 region has the DNA TGTGCCAGCTCACCGAGACAGGGGGCCAATGAGCAGTTCTTC.

This sequence joins TRBV10-2 and TRBJ1-4, with a tentative D call TRBD1 (6 bases). CDR1 and CDR2 from the germline V gene are WSHSY and SAAADI. The CDR3 is 14 residues long. Trimming cost V 4 bases and J 6 bases, with 12 bases left between them. CDR3 region: CASSARDKDEKLFF. The CDR3, as DNA: TGCGCCAGCAGTGCCCGGGACAAGGATGAAAAACTGTTTTTT.

As to this clone: The identical CDR3 is also encoded by other nucleotide sequences in the sample. The rearrangement links TRBV2 to TRBJ2-7, with 9 bases identical to TRBD1. The V segment lost 4 bases and the J segment 2 bases; nucleotides outside the gene matches: 0. The V gene's germline CDR1 is SNHLY and CDR2 FYNNEI. The CDR3 totals 13 residues. CDR3 nucleotide sequence: TGTGCCAGCAGTGGACAGGGGGCCTACGAGCAGTACTTC. The encoded protein is CASSGQGAYEQYF.

This sequence joins TRBV5-5 and TRBJ2-7; 8 bases line up with TRBD1. The CDR3 contains 15 residues. Germline CDR1 reads SGHKS; CDR2 reads YYEKEE (reference sequence). J gave up 4 bases and V 2 bases, and 8 bases lay outside the gene matches. CDR3 amino acids: CASSLAPGQAYEQYF. CDR3 DNA: TGTGCCAGCAGCTTAGCTCCGGGACAGGCTTACGAGCAGTACTTC.

The chain couples TRBV7-6 to TRBJ1-1; TRBD1 agrees at 7 bases. Trimming cost V 4 bases and J 5 bases; bases outside gene matches: 4. CDR1 and CDR2 from the germline V gene are SGHVS and FNYEAQ. The CDR3 has 13 amino acids. This CDR3 reads CASSSTGSTEAFF. The CDR3 coding sequence is TGTGCCAGCAGCTCGACAGGGAGTACTGAAGCTTTCTTT.

The rearrangement joins TRBV5-4 to TRBJ2-7, with TRBD2 matching over 7 bases. Germline assignment: CDR1 SGHNT and CDR2 YYREEE (reference sequence). The trim removed 4 bases at V and 0 bases at J, leaving 7 bases unmatched. There are 15 residues in the CDR3. The CDR3 protein is CASSPASGRSYEQYF. Written as DNA, the CDR3 is TGTGCCAGCAGCCCTGCTAGCGGCCGCTCCTACGAGCAGTACTTC.

This chain joins TRBV5-1 and TRBJ2-7; the match to TRBD1 covers 9 bases. CDR1 is SGHRS and CDR2 is YFSETQ in the germline V gene. The CDR3 covers 14 residues. Trimming at V came to 1 base and at J to 7 bases, leaving 6 bases not matched to a gene. The CDR3 sequence is CASSLNRDRDEQYF. The CDR3 DNA is TGCGCCAGCAGCTTGAACCGGGACAGGGATGAGCAGTACTTC.

The CDR3 nucleotides are TGTGCCAGCAGATACCGGGACGGATACTACGAGCAGTACTTC. Translation gives CASRYRDGYYEQYF. This sequence joins TRBV6-1 and TRBJ2-7; D is perhaps TRBD1 or TRBD2 (5 bases each). This CDR3 spans 14 amino acids. Germline V gene lookup returns CDR1 MNHNS and CDR2 SASEGT. The ends were cut back, 6 bases at V and 3 bases at J, with 15 bases in the middle.

This chain joins TRBV5-1 and TRBJ2-1; TRBD2 is a possible D gene (5 bases). Trimming pared 7 bases from V and 8 bases from J, leaving 16 bases between. Per the germline V gene, CDR1 is SGHRS and CDR2 is YFSETQ. The CDR3 totals 13 residues. The CDR3 is CASLLGPGDEQFF. In DNA form, the CDR3 reads TGCGCCAGCCTCCTTGGGCCCGGGGATGAGCAGTTCTTC.

The V call is TRBV27, the J call TRBJ2-5; D might be TRBD1 or TRBD2, each matching 5 bases. Looked up from germline, CDR1 is MNHEY and CDR2 is SMNVEV (reference sequence). The CDR3 loop spans 13 amino acids. Trimming stripped 2 bases from V and 5 bases from J, with 9 bases between. CDR3 region: CASSLQGGETQYF. CDR3 DNA sequence: TGTGCCAGCAGTTTACAGGGCGGGGAGACCCAGTACTTC.

This chain connects TRBV14 to TRBJ1-1, with D maybe TRBD1 (5 bases). Germline CDR1 reads SGHDN; CDR2 reads FVKESK. The germline V and J ends were trimmed by 1 base and 2 bases, with 11 bases remaining between them. The CDR3 is made up of 15 amino acids. The CDR3 region has the DNA TGTGCCAGCAGCCAAGGTGACAGATTTAACACTGAAGCTTTCTTT. It specifies CASSQGDRFNTEAFF.

The rearrangement uses TRBV10-3 and TRBJ2-6; 9 bases are a match to TRBD1. The V and J ends lost 0 bases and 1 base, in that order; junction bases with no gene match: 4. The CDR3 totals 18 residues. The germline V gene encodes CDR1 ENHRY and CDR2 SYGVKD. The CDR3 coding sequence is TGTGCCATCAGTGAGTCCGGGACAGGGCCTTCTGGGGCCAACGTCCTGACTTTC. Residues: CAISESGTGPSGANVLTF.

V gene TRBV5-1 combines with J gene TRBJ2-7; no definite D call. CDR1 and CDR2 (germline): SGHRS, YFSETQ. V lost 1 base and J lost 0, with 8 bases in between. The length of the CDR3 is 14 residues. The CDR3 nucleotides read TGCGCCAGCAGCTTGCTCGAGAGCTCCTACGAGCAGTACTTC. Its protein is CASSLLESSYEQYF. Full variable domain (rest looked up from reference TRBV5-1 and TRBJ2-7): KAGVTQTPRYLIKTRGQQVTLSCSPISGHRSVSWYQQTPGQGLQFLFEYFSETQRNKGNFPGRFSGRQFSNSRSEMNVSTLELGDSALYLCASSLLESSYEQYFGPGTRLTVT.